This T cell receptor beta chain was found in a study of beta chain features in type 1 diabetes. This clone has a single count. The study reverse transcribed the entire isolated RNA, so it sequenced expressed TCRB transcripts. The method was immunoSEQ multiplex PCR; TCRdb's version includes in-frame clones alone and lacks a portion of them. The sample lists 860,000 or so clones, 15% to 20% occurring once. V lost 7 bases and J lost 4; bases outside the gene matches: 10. The germline V gene has CDR1 MNHNY and CDR2 SVGAGI (reference sequence). The CDR3 loop spans 15 amino acids. The TCR comes from a young woman in good health. V is TRBV6-6 and J is TRBJ1-1; 9 bases match TRBD1. Sequencing was carried out using naive CD4+ T cells from blood. CDR3 region: CASTGMTGGTTEAFF. Written as DNA, the CDR3 is TGTGCCAGCACTGGGATGACAGGGGGGACCACTGAAGCTTTCTTT.